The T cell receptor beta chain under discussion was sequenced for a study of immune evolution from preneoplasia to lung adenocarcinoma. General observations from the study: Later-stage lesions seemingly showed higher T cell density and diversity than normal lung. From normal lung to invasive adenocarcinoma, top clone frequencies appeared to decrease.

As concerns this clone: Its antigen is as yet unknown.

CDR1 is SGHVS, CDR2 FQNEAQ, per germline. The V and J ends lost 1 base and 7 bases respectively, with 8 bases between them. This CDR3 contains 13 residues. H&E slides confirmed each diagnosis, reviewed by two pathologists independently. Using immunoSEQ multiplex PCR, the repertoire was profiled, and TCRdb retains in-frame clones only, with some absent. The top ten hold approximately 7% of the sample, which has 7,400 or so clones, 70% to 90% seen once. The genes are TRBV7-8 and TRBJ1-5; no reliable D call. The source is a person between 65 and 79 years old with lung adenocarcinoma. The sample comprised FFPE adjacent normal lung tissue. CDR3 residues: CASSLGMGQPQHF. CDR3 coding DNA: TGTGCCAGCAGCTTAGGGATGGGGCAGCCCCAGCATTTT. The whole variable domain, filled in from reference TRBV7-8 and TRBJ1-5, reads GAGVSQSPRYKVAKRGQDVALRCDPISGHVSLFWYQQALGQGPEFLTYFQNEAQLDKSGLPSDRFFAERPEGSVSTLKIQRTQQEDSAVYLCASSLGMGQPQHFGDGTRLSIL.